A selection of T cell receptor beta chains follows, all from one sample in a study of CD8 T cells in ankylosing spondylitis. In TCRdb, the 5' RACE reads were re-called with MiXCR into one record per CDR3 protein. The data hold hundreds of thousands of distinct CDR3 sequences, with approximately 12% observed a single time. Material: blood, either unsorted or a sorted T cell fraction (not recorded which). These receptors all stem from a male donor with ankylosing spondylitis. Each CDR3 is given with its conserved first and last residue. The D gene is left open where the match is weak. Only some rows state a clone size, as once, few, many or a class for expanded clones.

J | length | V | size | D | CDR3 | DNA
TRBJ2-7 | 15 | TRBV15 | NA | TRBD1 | CATSRAPGQIYEQYF | TGTGCCACCAGCAGAGCCCCGGGACAGATCTACGAGCAGTACTTC
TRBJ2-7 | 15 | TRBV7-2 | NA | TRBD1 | CASSPGQVGSYEQYF | TGTGCCAGCAGCCCGGGACAGGTCGGATCCTACGAGCAGTACTTC
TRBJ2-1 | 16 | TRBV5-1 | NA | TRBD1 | CASSPAGTGGYNEQFF | TGCGCCAGCAGCCCGGCGGGGACAGGGGGCTACAATGAGCAGTTCTTC
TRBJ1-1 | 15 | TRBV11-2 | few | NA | CASSQGGDMNTEAFF | TGTGCCAGCAGCCAAGGGGGGGACATGAACACTGAAGCTTTCTTT
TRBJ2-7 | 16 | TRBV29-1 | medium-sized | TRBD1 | CSARGTGGRSSYEQYF | TGCAGCGCTAGGGGAACAGGGGGACGAAGCTCCTACGAGCAGTACTTC
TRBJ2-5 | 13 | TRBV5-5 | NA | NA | CASSLSHGETQYF | TGTGCCAGCAGCTTAAGTCACGGGGAGACCCAGTACTTC
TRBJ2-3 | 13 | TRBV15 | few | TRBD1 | CATSRDQVRGHSF | TGTGCCACCAGCAGAGATCAAGTCAGGGGGCATTCTTTT
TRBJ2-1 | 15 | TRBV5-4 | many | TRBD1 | CASMKDRGWDNEQFF | TGTGCCAGTATGAAAGACAGGGGGTGGGACAATGAGCAGTTCTTC
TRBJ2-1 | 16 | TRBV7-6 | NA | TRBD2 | CASSLRRLAAYNEQFF | TGTGCCAGCAGCTTAAGACGACTAGCGGCCTACAATGAGCAGTTCTTC
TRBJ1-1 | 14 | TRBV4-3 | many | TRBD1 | CASSIGGEDTEAFF | TGCGCCAGCAGCATAGGGGGCGAGGACACTGAAGCTTTCTTT
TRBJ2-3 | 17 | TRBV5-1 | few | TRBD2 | CASSPTLGGGSSYTQYF | TGCGCCAGCAGCCCTACCCTCGGGGGGGGGAGCAGTTATACGCAGTATTTT
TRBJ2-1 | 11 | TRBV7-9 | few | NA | CASSPSLEQFF | TGTGCCAGCAGCCCAAGCTTAGAGCAGTTCTTC
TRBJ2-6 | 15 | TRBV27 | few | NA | CASSPRRTGANVLTF | TGTGCCAGCAGTCCCCGGCGGACTGGGGCCAACGTCCTGACTTTC
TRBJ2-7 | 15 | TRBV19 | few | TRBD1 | CASSNVWQGVYEQYF | TGTGCCAGTAGTAACGTGTGGCAGGGGGTCTACGAGCAGTACTTC
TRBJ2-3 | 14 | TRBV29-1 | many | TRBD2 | CSGRTSGRTNTQYF | TGCAGCGGGCGAACTAGCGGGAGGACGAATACGCAGTATTTT
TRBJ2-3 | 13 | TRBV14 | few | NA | CASSPFNTDTQYF | TGTGCCAGCAGCCCGTTCAACACAGATACGCAGTATTTT
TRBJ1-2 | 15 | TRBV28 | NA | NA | CASSLWAQSLGGYTF | TGTGCCAGCAGTTTATGGGCCCAATCCTTGGGTGGCTACACCTTC
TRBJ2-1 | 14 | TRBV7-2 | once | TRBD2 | CASSGSGGSNEQFF | TGTGCCAGCAGCGGGAGCGGGGGGTCCAATGAGCAGTTCTTC
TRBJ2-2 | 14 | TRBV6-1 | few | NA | CASSLPGNTGELFF | TGTGCCAGCAGTCTACCGGGGAACACCGGGGAGCTGTTTTTT
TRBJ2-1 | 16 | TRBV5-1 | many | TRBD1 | CASSLQGQGSGNEQFF | TGCGCCAGCAGCTTGCAAGGACAGGGCTCGGGGAATGAGCAGTTCTTC
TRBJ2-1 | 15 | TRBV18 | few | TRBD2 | CASSPPSGSGNEQFF | TGTGCCAGCTCACCACCCAGCGGGAGTGGCAATGAGCAGTTCTTC
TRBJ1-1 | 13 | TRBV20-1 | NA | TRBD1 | CSAWDRGNTEAFF | TGCAGTGCCTGGGACAGGGGAAACACTGAAGCTTTCTTT
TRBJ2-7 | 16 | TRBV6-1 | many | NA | CASSRVPGPTSYEQYF | TGTGCCAGCAGTCGTGTCCCCGGACCAACCTCCTACGAGCAGTACTTC
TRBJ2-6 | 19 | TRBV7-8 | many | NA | CASSLGRTNWGSGANVLTF | TGTGCCAGCAGCTTAGGAAGAACTAACTGGGGATCTGGGGCCAACGTCCTGACTTTC
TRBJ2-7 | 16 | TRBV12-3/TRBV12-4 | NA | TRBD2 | CASSPRGLAGTYEQYF | TGTGCCAGCAGTCCCCGGGGACTAGCGGGAACCTACGAGCAGTACTTC
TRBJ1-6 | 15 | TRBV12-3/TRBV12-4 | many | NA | CASSLRTARDSPLHF | TGTGCCAGCAGTTTACGGACGGCGAGGGATTCACCCCTCCACTTT
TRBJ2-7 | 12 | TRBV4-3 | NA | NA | CASSQAIGEQYF | TGCGCCAGCAGCCAAGCGATCGGCGAGCAGTACTTC
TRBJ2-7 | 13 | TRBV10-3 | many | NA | CATWAGASYEQYF | TGTGCCACCTGGGCAGGGGCCTCCTACGAGCAGTACTTC
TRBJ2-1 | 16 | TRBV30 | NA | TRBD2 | CAWSSHKAGRSDEQFF | TGTGCCTGGAGTTCTCATAAAGCGGGGCGCAGCGATGAGCAGTTCTTC
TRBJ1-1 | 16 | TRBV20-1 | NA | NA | CSARNPRGQENTEAFF | TGCAGTGCTAGAAATCCCCGAGGGCAGGAGAACACTGAAGCTTTCTTT
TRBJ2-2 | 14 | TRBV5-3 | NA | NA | CARSFRLPSWELFF | TGTGCCAGGAGCTTCCGGCTCCCCAGCTGGGAGCTGTTTTTT
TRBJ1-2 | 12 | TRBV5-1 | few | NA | CASSFGELGYTF | TGCGCCAGCAGCTTCGGGGAACTTGGCTACACCTTC
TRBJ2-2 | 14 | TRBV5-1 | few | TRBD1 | CASGRGSTTGELFF | TGCGCCAGCGGCAGGGGGAGCACCACCGGGGAGCTGTTTTTT
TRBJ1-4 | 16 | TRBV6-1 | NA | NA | CASSTPEGVGNEKLFF | TGTGCCAGCAGTACGCCTGAAGGGGTTGGTAATGAAAAACTGTTTTTT
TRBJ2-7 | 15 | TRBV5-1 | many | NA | CASSQQDPVSYEQYF | TGCGCCAGCAGCCAACAGGATCCCGTTTCCTACGAGCAGTACTTC
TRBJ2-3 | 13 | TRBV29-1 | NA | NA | CSVGHSSTDTQYF | TGCAGCGTTGGTCATTCTAGCACAGATACGCAGTATTTT
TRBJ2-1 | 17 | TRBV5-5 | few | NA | CASSALTGTPSYNEQFF | TGTGCCAGCAGCGCCCTTACCGGGACTCCCTCCTACAATGAGCAGTTCTTC
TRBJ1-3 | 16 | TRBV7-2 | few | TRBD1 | CASSGDRGLSGNTIYF | TGTGCCAGCAGCGGGGACAGGGGGCTCTCTGGAAACACCATATATTTT
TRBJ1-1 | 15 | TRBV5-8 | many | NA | CASSPPRRGRTEAFF | TGTGCCAGCAGCCCCCCCCGAAGGGGGAGAACTGAAGCTTTCTTT
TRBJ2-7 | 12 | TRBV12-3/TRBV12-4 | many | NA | CASSWASYEQYF | TGTGCCAGCAGTTGGGCTTCCTACGAGCAGTACTTC
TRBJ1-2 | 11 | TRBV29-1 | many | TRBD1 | CSAGQGNGYTF | TGCAGCGCGGGACAGGGGAATGGCTACACCTTC
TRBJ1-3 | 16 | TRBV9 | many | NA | CASSVDQALSGNTIYF | TGTGCCAGCAGCGTAGATCAGGCCCTCTCTGGAAACACCATATATTTT
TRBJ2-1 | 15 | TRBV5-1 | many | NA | CASSLAGPGVGEQFF | TGCGCCAGCAGCCTCGCCGGACCAGGGGTAGGTGAGCAGTTCTTC
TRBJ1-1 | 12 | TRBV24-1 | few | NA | CATSGDSKEAFF | TGTGCCACCAGTGGGGACTCGAAAGAAGCTTTCTTT
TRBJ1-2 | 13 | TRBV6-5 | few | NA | CASSFIVWGGYTF | TGTGCCAGCAGTTTCATTGTTTGGGGTGGCTACACCTTC
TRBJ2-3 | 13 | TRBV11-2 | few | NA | CASSLDLRRTQYF | TGTGCCAGCAGCTTAGATCTGAGGCGCACGCAGTATTTT
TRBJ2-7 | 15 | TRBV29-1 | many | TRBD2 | CISTLAGGLDYEQYF | TGCATCTCAACCCTGGCGGGAGGGTTGGACTACGAGCAGTACTTC
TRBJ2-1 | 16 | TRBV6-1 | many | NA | CASRMSGPQSYNEQFF | TGTGCCAGCAGAATGAGCGGGCCACAATCCTACAATGAGCAGTTCTTC
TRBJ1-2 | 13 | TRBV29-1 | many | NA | CSVGPRANYGYTF | TGCAGCGTTGGGCCGCGAGCTAACTATGGCTACACCTTC
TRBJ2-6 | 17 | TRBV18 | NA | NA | CASSSQQGDSGANVLTF | TGTGCCAGCTCGTCGCAACAGGGTGACTCTGGGGCCAACGTCCTGACTTTC
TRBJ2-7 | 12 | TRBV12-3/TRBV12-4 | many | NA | CASSFSDYEQYF | TGTGCCAGCAGCTTCTCGGATTACGAGCAGTACTTC
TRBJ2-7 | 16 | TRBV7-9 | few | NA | CASSSNTGSSGDEQYF | TGTGCCAGCAGCTCAAATACGGGCAGCTCAGGAGACGAGCAGTACTTC